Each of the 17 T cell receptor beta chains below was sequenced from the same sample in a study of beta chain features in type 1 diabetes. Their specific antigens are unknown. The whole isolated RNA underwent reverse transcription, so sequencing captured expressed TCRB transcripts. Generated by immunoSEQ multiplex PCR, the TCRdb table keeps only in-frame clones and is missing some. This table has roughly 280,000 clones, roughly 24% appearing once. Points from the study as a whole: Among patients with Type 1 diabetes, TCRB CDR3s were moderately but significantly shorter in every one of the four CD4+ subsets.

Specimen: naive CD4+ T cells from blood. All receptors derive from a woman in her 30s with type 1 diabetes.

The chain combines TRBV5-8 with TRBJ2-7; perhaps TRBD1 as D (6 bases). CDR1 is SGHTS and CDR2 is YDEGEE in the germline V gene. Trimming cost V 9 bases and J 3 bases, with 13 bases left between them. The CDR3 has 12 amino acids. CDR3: CATTRQVYEQYF. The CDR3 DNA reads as TGTGCCACTACCAGACAGGTCTACGAGCAGTACTTC.

CDR3 region: CASSVSQGGETQYF. CDR3 DNA sequence: TGTGCCAGCAGCGTCTCACAAGGGGGAGAGACCCAGTACTTC. This rearrangement joins TRBV9 to TRBJ2-5; the D gene is possibly TRBD1 (6 bases). The CDR3 sequence is 14 residues long. Germline values: CDR1 SGDLS, CDR2 YYNGEE. Trimming removed 2 bases at V and 4 bases at J, with 12 bases between.

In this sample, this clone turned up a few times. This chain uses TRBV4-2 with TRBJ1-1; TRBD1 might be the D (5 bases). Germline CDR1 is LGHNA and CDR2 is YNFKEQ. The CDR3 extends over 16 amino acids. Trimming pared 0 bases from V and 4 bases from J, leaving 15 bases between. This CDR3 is CASSQDLGQGGTEAFF. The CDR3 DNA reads TGTGCCAGCAGCCAAGATCTTGGGCAGGGAGGCACTGAAGCTTTCTTT.

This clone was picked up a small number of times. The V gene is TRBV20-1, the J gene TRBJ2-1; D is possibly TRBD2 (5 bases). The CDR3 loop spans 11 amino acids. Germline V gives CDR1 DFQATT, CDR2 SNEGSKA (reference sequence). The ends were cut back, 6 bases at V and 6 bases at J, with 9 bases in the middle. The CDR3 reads CSAQRTNEQFF. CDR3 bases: TGCAGTGCCCAGCGGACCAATGAGCAGTTCTTC.

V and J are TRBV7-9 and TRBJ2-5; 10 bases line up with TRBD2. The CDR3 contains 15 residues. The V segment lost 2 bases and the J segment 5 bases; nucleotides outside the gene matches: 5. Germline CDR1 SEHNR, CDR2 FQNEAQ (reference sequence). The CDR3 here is CASSLTSGAGETQYF. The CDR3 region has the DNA TGTGCCAGCAGCTTAACTAGCGGGGCTGGGGAGACCCAGTACTTC.

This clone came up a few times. The CDR3 DNA reads TGTGCGGTCCGGGGCACCGGGGAGCTGTTTTTT. Amino acids: CAVRGTGELFF. The chain has TRBV7-2 and TRBJ2-2, with D possibly matching TRBD2 (5 bases). The length of the CDR3 is 11 residues. CDR1 and CDR2 from the germline V gene are SGHTA and FQGNSA.

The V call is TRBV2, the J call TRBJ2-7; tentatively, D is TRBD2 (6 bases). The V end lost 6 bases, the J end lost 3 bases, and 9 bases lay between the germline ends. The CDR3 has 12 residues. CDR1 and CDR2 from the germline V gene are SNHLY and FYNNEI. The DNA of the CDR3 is TGTGCCAGCAGGTGGGGGGACTACGAGCAGTACTTC. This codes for CASRWGDYEQYF.

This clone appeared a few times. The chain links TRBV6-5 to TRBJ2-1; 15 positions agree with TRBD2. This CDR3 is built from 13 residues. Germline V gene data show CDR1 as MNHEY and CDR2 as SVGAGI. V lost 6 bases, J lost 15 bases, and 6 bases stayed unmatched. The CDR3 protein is CASRPGTSGRWFF. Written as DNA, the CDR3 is TGTGCCAGCAGACCCGGGACTAGCGGGAGGTGGTTCTTC.

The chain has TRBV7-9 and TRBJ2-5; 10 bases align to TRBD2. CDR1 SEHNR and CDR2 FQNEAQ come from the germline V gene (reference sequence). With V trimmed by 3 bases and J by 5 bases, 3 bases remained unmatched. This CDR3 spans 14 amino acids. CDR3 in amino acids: CASSFLAGAETQYF. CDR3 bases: TGTGCCAGCAGCTTCCTAGCGGGAGCGGAGACCCAGTACTTC.

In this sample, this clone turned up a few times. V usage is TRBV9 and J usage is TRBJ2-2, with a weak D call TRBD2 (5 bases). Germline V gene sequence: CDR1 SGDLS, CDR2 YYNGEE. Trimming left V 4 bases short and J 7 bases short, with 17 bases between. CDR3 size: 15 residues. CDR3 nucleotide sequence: TGTGCCAGCAGCCCCCGTTCAGCCGGAGGCGGGGAGCTGTTTTTT. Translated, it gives CASSPRSAGGGELFF. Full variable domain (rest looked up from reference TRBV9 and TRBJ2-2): DSGVTQTPKHLITATGQRVTLRCSPRSGDLSVYWYQQSLDQGLQFLIQYYNGEERAKGNILERFSAQQFPDLHSELNLSSLELGDSALYFCASSPRSAGGGELFFGEGSRLTVL.

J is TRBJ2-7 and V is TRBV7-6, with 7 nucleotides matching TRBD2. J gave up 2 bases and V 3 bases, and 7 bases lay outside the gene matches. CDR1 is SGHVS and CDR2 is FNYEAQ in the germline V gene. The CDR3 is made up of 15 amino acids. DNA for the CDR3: TGTGCCAGCAGCTTCACGGCTAGCGGTACCTACGAGCAGTACTTC. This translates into CASSFTASGTYEQYF. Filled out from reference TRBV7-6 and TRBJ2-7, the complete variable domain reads GAGVSQSPRYKVTKRGQDVALRCDPISGHVSLYWYRQALGQGPEFLTYFNYEAQQDKSGLPNDRFSAERPEGSISTLTIQRTEQRDSAMYRCASSFTASGTYEQYFGPGTRLTVT.

The CDR3 nucleotides read TGTGCCAGCAGCCCATGGACAGGGGAGGTTCAGTACTTC. Protein sequence: CASSPWTGEVQYF. The V gene is TRBV7-6, the J gene TRBJ2-4; 9 positions agree with TRBD1. The J segment lost 11 bases and the V segment lost 5 bases, leaving 7 bases of the junction unmatched. The germline CDR1 and CDR2 sequences are SGHVS and FNYEAQ. This CDR3 has 13 amino acids.

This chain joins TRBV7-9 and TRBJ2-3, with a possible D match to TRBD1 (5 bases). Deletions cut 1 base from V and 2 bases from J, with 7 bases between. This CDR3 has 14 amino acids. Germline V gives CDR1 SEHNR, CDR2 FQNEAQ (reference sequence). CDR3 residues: CASSLVGLTDTQYF. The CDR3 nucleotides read TGTGCCAGCAGCTTAGTGGGGCTCACAGATACGCAGTATTTT. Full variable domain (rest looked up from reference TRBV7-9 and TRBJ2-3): DTGVSQNPRHKITKRGQNVTFRCDPISEHNRLYWYRQTLGQGPEFLTYFQNEAQLEKSRLLSDRFSAERPKGSFSTLEIQRTEQGDSAMYLCASSLVGLTDTQYFGPGTRLTVL.

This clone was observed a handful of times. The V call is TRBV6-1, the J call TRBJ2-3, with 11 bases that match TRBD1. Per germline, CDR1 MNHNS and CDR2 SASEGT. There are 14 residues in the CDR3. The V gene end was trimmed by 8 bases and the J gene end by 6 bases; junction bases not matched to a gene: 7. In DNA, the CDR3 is TGTGCCAGCGGGACAGGGGGGGGCTCCGATACGCAGTATTTT. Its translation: CASGTGGGSDTQYF.

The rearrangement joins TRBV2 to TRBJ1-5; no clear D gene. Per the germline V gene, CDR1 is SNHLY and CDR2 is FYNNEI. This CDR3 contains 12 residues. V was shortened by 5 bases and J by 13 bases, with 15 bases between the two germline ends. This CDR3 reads CASSQSGLGQHF. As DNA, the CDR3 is TGTGCCAGCAGTCAATCCGGTCTAGGACAGCATTTT.

The CDR3 bases are TGTGCCAGCAGCGTAGGGACTAGTTCCGATACGCAGTATTTT. This gives the protein CASSVGTSSDTQYF. The V call is TRBV9, the J call TRBJ2-3; 7 bases are a match to TRBD2. The CDR3 covers 14 residues. The V gene end was trimmed by 0 bases and the J gene end by 6 bases; junction bases not matched to a gene: 4. The germline V gene has CDR1 SGDLS and CDR2 YYNGEE.

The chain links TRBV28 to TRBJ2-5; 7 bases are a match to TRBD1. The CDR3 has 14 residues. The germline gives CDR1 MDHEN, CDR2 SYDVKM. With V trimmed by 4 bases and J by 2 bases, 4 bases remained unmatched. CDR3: CASSSPGQQETQYF. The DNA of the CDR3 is TGTGCCAGCAGTTCTCCGGGACAGCAAGAGACCCAGTACTTC.